This TCR beta chain originates from a study of OX40 agonist ivuxolimab in advanced cancers. This CDR3 has 14 residues. The ends were cut back, 0 bases at V and 8 bases at J, with 11 bases in the middle. Per germline, CDR1 SGDLS and CDR2 YYNGEE. Assay: immunoSEQ multiplex PCR; the TCRdb copy retains only in-frame clones and omits some. The sample lists 11,000 or so clones, just over 75% occurring once. The sequence came from an adult with an advanced solid tumor such as melanoma, head and neck, liver or kidney cancer. This chain links TRBV9 with TRBJ1-4, with D possibly matching TRBD1 (6 bases). The sequencing here drew on CD4+ or CD8+ T cells sorted from blood, taken in a trial of the OX40 agonist ivuxolimab. The CDR3 loop reads CASSVGGGPEKLFF. Written as DNA, the CDR3 is TGTGCCAGCAGCGTAGGAGGGGGTCCCGAAAAACTGTTTTTT.